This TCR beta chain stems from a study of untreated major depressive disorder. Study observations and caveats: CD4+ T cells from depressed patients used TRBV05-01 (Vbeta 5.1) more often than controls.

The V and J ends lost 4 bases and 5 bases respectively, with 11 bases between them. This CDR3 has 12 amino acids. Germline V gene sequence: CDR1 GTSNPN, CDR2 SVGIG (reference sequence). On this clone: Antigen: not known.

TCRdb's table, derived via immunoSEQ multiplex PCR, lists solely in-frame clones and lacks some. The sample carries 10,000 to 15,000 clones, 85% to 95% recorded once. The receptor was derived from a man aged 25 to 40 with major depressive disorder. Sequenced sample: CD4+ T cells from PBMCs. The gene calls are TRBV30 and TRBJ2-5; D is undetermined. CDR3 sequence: CAWTPNVETQYF. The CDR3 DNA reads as TGTGCCTGGACCCCTAACGTTGAGACCCAGTACTTC.